The source of this TCR beta chain is a study of molecular identifiers for immune sequencing clone quantification. TCRdb analysed the PCR reads with MiXCR anew, one entry per CDR3 protein. The sample lists just under 650,000 distinct CDR3 sequences, around 20% occurring once. The sample holds many counts of this clonotype. The CDR3 runs 13 residues. The germline gives CDR1 MNHEY, CDR2 SVGAGI. Trimming left V 4 bases short and J 2 bases short, with 9 bases between. Specimen: naive CD8+ T cells from blood, with Jurkat cell RNA spiked in. The subset is: FACS-sorted CD8+CD4-CCR7+CD45RA+ naive T cells. This TCR came from a human donor in good health. Some libraries in this study had Jurkat cell RNA spiked in. This chain links TRBV6-5 with TRBJ2-7; unclear D gene. The chain's CDR3 is CASSFLRTYEQYF. DNA of the CDR3: TGTGCCAGCAGTTTTCTTAGAACCTACGAGCAGTACTTC.